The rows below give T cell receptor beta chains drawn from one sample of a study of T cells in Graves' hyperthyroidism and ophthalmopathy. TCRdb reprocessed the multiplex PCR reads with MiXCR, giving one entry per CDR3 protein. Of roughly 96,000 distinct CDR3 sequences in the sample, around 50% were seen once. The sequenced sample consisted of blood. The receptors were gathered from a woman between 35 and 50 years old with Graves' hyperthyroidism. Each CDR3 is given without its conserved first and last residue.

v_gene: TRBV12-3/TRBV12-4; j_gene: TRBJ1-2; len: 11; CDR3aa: ASGLGQGYGYT
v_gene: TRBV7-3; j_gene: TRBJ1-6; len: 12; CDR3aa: ASSLTGVGSPLH
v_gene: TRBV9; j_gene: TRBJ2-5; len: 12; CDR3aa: ASSVRGLGETQY
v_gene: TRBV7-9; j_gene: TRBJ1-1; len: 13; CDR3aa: ASSFPTGTRAEAF
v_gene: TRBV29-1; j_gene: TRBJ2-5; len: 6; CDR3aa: SVEDRE
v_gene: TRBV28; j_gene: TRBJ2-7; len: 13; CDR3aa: ASSYGRGRTYEQY
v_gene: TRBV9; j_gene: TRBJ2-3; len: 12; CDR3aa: ASSPGQVTDTQY
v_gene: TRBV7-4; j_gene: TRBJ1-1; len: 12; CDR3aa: ATYEDGLNTEAF
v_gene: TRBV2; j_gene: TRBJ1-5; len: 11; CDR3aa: ASSKQGDQPQH
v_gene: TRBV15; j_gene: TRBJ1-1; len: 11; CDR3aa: ATSRDGDTEAF
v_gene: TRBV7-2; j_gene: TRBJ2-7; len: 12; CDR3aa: ASSLWTGLGEQY
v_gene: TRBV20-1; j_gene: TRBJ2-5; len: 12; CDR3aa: SARDTRGIETQY
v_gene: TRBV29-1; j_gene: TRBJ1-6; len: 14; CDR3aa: SPLWGISGENSPLH
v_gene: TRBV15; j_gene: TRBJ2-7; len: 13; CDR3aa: AASSQDGYEDEQY
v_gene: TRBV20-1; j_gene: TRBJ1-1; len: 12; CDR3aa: SAALTGRSTEAF
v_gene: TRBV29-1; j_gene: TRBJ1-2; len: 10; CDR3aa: SQENRNYGYT
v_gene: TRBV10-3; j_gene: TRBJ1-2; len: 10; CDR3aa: AIDGQHYGYT
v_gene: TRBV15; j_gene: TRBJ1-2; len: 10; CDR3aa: ATSRAGEGYT
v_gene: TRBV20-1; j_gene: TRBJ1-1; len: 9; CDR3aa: SARTGHEAF
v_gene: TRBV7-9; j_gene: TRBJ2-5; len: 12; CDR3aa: ASSFGPTQETQY
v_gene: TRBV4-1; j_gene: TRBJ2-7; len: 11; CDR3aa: ASSTTEGHEQY
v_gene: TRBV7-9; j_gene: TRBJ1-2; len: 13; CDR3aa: ASSLVFGEHYGYT
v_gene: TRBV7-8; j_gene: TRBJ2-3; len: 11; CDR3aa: ASSFTNTDTQY
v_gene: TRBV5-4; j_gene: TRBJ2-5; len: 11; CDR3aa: ASTQRSEETQY
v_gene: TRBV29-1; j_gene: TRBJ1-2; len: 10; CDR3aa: SGGQGLDGYT
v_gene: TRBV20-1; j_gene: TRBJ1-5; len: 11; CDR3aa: SAPGMGNQPQH
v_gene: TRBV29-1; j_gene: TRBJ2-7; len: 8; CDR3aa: SGRAYEQY
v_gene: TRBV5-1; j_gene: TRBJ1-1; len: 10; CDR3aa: ASSRDFTEAF
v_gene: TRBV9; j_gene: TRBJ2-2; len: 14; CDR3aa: ASSLTSGKNTGELF
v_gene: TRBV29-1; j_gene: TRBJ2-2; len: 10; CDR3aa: SVEPDTGELF
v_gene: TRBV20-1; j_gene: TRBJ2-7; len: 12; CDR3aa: SATGTSGWDEQY
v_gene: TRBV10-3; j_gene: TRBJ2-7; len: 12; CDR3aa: ASKGGGRPYEQY
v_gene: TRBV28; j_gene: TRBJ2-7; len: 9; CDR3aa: ASTWGYEQY
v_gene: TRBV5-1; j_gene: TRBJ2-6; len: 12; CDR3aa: ASNLASGANVLT
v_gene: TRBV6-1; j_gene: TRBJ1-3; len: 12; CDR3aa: ASRQGDSGNTIY
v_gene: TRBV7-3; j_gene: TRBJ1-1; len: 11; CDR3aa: ASSWGQGSEAF
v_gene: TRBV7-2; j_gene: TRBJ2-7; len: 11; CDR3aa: ASSFSSRGEQY